The present T cell receptor beta chain was sequenced within a study of OX40 agonist ivuxolimab in advanced cancers. Context from the whole study: Ivuxolimab, which targeted the costimulatory receptor OX40 (CD134), was an agonistic, fully human IgG2 monoclonal antibody. Intravenous ivuxolimab was administered to patients every 2 weeks at six dose levels: 0.01, 0.1, 0.3, 1.5, 3 and 10 mg/kg. The dose-escalation cohort was roughly 80% male with a mean age of about 54 years, ranging from roughly 23 to 85. Among the approximately 50 dose-escalation patients, around 19 had hepatocellular carcinoma, 15 or so melanoma, 9 renal cell carcinoma and 9 head and neck cancer. The paper covers the monotherapy dose-escalation part of the phase I ivuxolimab trial, which included N of about 50 patients. Patients were allowed to have had prior anti-PD-1, anti-PD-L1 or anti-CTLA-4 therapy, and 40% to 45% of the dose-escalation patients had previously received checkpoint inhibitors. Partial responses were achieved by three dose-escalation patients, of whom one had hepatocellular carcinoma and two had cutaneous melanoma. Peripheral TCRbeta sequencing aimed to test whether ivuxolimab altered TCR sequence diversity and caused clonal T-cell expansion.

The trial excluded patients who had a history of autoimmune disease or were on systemic immunosuppression. Peripheral blood for TCR sequencing was drawn from every dose cohort at baseline, at cycle 4 day 1 and at cycle 7 day 1. Samples were obtained from an open-label, multicenter, first-in-human phase I dose-escalation trial of ivuxolimab. The trial enrolled adults with locally advanced or metastatic head and neck squamous cell, hepatocellular, melanoma or renal cell carcinoma. CD4+ and CD8+ T cells were sorted separately from peripheral blood before TCR sequencing. The CDR3 sequence holds 14 residues, the cysteine and phenylalanine included. The entry retains the CDR3 DNA only, 42 bases that are in frame from base 1. V loses 2 bases at its end and J loses 5 bases; junction bases beyond the gene matches: 3. Taken from the germline V gene (reference sequence), the CDR1 and CDR2 loops are LNHDA and SQIVND.

To sequence the TCRbeta CDR3 region, genomic DNA was isolated from the sorted cells. The immunoSEQ Assay was used for sequencing of TCRbeta CDR3 regions. The source is immuneACCESS, and TCRdb retained only in-frame sequences with V and J called. Part of the clones is not carried over; for the studies checked, unresolved V genes explain less than half of this, and the remainder is unexplained. This sample is represented by about 53,000 clones; more than 70% of them were singletons. Approximately 1.5% of the sample belongs to the ten largest clones. On this clone: It lacks a known antigen. Base-call qualities are not available, and no considerably larger clone is one nucleotide away.

Broad study findings and their caveats: In the 0.1-3.0 mg/kg groups, partial responders were among the patients with the lowest normalized peripheral clonal expansion, particularly in CD8+ T cells. The antigen specificity of the peripheral T cells that underwent clonal expansion was not determined. After ivuxolimab, more expanded clones were found on average in CD8+ T cells than in CD4+ T cells. At doses from 0.1 to 3.0 mg/kg, clonal expansion was seen in both CD4+ and CD8+ blood T cells between baseline and week 6. Low levels of normalized T-cell clonal expansion were also seen in some nonresponding patients.

The rearrangement combines TRBV19 with TRBJ1-5, with 7 bases in between that match TRBD1. This TCR was sampled from an adult with an advanced solid tumor such as melanoma, head and neck, liver or kidney cancer. The sample here was CD4+ or CD8+ T cells sorted from blood, taken in a trial of the OX40 agonist ivuxolimab. The nucleotide sequence is TGTGCCAGTAGTATAACAGGGGCGGATCAGCCCCAGCATTTT. Its translation is CASSITGADQPQHF.